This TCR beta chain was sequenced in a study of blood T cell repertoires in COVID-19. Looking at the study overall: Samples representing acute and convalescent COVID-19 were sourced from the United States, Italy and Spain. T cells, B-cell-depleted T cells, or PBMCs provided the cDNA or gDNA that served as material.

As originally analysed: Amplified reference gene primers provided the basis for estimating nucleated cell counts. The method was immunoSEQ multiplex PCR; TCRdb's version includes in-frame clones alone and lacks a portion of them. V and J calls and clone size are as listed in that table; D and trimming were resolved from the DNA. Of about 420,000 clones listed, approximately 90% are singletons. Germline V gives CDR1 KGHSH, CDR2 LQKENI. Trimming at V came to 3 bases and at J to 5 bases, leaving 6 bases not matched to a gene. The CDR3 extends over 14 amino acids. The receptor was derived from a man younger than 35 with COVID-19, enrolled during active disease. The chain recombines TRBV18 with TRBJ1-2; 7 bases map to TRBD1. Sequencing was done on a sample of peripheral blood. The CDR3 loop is CASSPETGSYGYTF. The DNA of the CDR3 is TGTGCCAGCTCACCCGAGACAGGGAGTTATGGCTACACCTTC.